This T cell receptor (beta chain) was documented in a study of blood T cell repertoires in COVID-19. Some clones are missing from TCRdb's copy, which holds only in-frame ones; the method was immunoSEQ multiplex PCR. The table lists some 200,000 clones, 84% of them singletons, with around 1.5% in the top ten. From germline, CDR1 is KGHSH and CDR2 LQKENI. The CDR3 totals 18 residues. Trimming shortened V by 5 bases and J by 3 bases, and 25 bases separated the two germline ends. The rearrangement joins TRBV18 to TRBJ1-1, with D possibly being TRBD1 (6 bases). Sequencing was carried out using peripheral blood. This receptor was obtained from a middle-aged woman who had recovered from COVID-19. The CDR3 sequence is CASSSLSAGGGADTEAFF. DNA of the CDR3: TGTGCCAGCTCATCCCTCAGCGCGGGTGGGGGCGCCGACACTGAAGCTTTCTTT.